The source of this T cell receptor (beta chain) is a study of Ad26.COV2.S vaccination and SARS-CoV-2 variants. Study-level results: The breadth of spike-specific CD8+ and CD4+ T cell responses after vaccination was reportedly substantial.

Treatment: 15 to 20 received Ad26.COV2.S at low or high dose, single or two shots; about five received placebo; per-sample allocation not given. Following the first vaccine or placebo injection, samples were taken on day 63. The table came from immunoSEQ multiplex PCR; TCRdb's copy has only in-frame clones and leaves some out. The sample lists 440,000 or so clones; 80% to 95% were seen once. With regard to this clone: Its specificity is not known.

The germline V gene has CDR1 MGHRA and CDR2 YSYEKL. This CDR3 comprises 12 residues. V lost 5 bases and J 4 bases, leaving 8 bases between the germline ends. The sample in question was peripheral blood, obtained in a trial of Ad26.COV2.S vaccine versus placebo. The clonotype originates from a person between 18 and 65 years old who received the Ad26.COV2.S COVID-19 vaccine or a placebo. The rearrangement joins TRBV4-1 to TRBJ1-2; D might be TRBD1 (5 bases). CDR3 loop: CASSFDSYGYTF. The CDR3 DNA follows: TGCGCCAGCAGCTTCGACAGCTATGGCTACACCTTC.